This T cell receptor beta chain was documented in a study of low-dose radiotherapy and immunotherapy resistance in tumors. Study in general: While receiving nivolumab 240 mg every two weeks, patients also received ipilimumab 1 mg/kg every six weeks, both intravenously. Both TCRalpha and TCRbeta chains were reverse transcribed with V-gene-specific primers.

This clonotype was detected many times. Amplification of TCRs used a constant-region primer and V-primer adapter for roughly 21 PCR cycles. Isolated mRNA underwent amplification via in vitro transcription. A single record per CDR3 protein comes from TCRdb applying MiXCR to the reads. The sample shows about 50,000 distinct CDR3 sequences, about an eighth of them seen only once. Regarding time point: before trial treatment. Sequencing was performed on PBMCs, taken before treatment. This clonotype originated in a female donor with ovarian cancer.

CDR3 amino acids: CAISDYTTGVNSPLHF. The CDR3 nucleotides read TGTGCCATCAGTGATTACACGACAGGGGTCAATTCACCCCTCCACTTT. This chain uses TRBV10-3 with TRBJ1-6; 8 bases line up with TRBD1. The CDR3 extends over 16 amino acids. Looked up from germline, CDR1 is ENHRY and CDR2 is SYGVKD. Trimming cost V 3 bases and J 7 bases; bases outside gene matches: 8.